The 22 T cell receptor beta chains below come from one sample, sequenced in a study of OX40 agonist ivuxolimab in advanced cancers. Clones were sequenced by immunoSEQ multiplex PCR, and TCRdb holds only the in-frame ones, with some missing. The repertoire holds tens of thousands of clones, with 85% to 95% as singletons. Here the sequenced sample was CD4+ or CD8+ T cells sorted from blood, taken in a trial of the OX40 agonist ivuxolimab. The receptors shown here come from an adult with an advanced solid tumor such as melanoma, head and neck, liver or kidney cancer.

The chain joins TRBV5-6 to TRBJ2-7; D gene unclear. CDR3 size: 13 residues. Germline lookup yields CDR1 SGHDT and CDR2 YYEEEE. V lost 0 bases to trimming and J lost 6 bases, with 10 bases between them. Here the CDR3 DNA reads TGTGCCAGCAGCTTGGCCCAGAGTAGCGAGCAGTACTTC. Translating gives CASSLAQSSEQYF.

This clone showed up just once. The chain recombines TRBV5-6 with TRBJ2-3, with D hard to call. Germline-derived CDR1 and CDR2 are SGHDT and YYEEEE. Deletions cut 3 bases from V and 4 bases from J, with 9 bases between. The CDR3 consists of 13 residues. The CDR3 DNA reads as TGTGCCAGCAGCTCCCCCCGTCCAGATACGCAGTATTTT. This codes for CASSSPRPDTQYF.

V is TRBV27 and J is TRBJ2-5; TRBD2 matches at 8 bases. Germline V gives CDR1 MNHEY, CDR2 SMNVEV (reference sequence). J lost 5 bases, V lost 6 bases, and 14 bases had no gene match. The CDR3 runs 16 residues. CDR3 sequence: CASSPLMVAGMETQYF. In DNA, the CDR3 is TGTGCCAGCAGCCCCCTCATGGTAGCGGGGATGGAGACCCAGTACTTC.

The chain is built from TRBV11-2 and TRBJ1-4, with D hard to call. Trimming pared 5 bases from V and 7 bases from J, leaving 11 bases between. CDR1 and CDR2 (germline): SGHAT, FQNNGV. The length of the CDR3 is 13 residues. The CDR3 sequence is CASSPPPFEKLFF. The CDR3 DNA reads as TGTGCCAGCAGCCCTCCCCCGTTTGAAAAACTGTTTTTT. The full variable domain, in which reference TRBV11-2 and TRBJ1-4 provide the parts outside the CDR3, is EAGVAQSPRYKIIEKRQSVAFWCNPISGHATLYWYQQILGQGPKLLIQFQNNGVVDDSQLPKDRFSAERLKGVDSTLKIQPAKLEDSAVYLCASSPPPFEKLFFGSGTQLSVL.

The chain uses TRBV5-1 and TRBJ2-1, with 12 bases that match TRBD1. The CDR3 is 18 residues long. Germline V gives CDR1 SGHRS, CDR2 YFSETQ. V lost 0 bases and J lost 6; bases outside the gene matches: 10. As DNA, the CDR3 is TGCGCCAGCAGCTTGGCCCCGACCCGGGACAGGGGGCTCAATGAGCAGTTCTTC. Protein sequence: CASSLAPTRDRGLNEQFF.

The chain links TRBV27 to TRBJ2-2; no clear D. The CDR3 length is 13 residues. V was cut by 3 bases and J by 6 bases, with 8 bases left in between. Per the germline V gene, CDR1 is MNHEY and CDR2 is SMNVEV (reference sequence). Here the CDR3 DNA reads TGTGCCAGCAGTTTCTCCCAGGCCGGGGAGCTGTTTTTT. Translated: CASSFSQAGELFF.

The chain joins TRBV9 to TRBJ2-7; TRBD1 matches 9 bases. This CDR3 has 16 amino acids. V was clipped by 3 bases and J by 4 bases; unmatched bases: 11. Germline CDR1 reads SGDLS; CDR2 reads YYNGEE. CDR3 in DNA: TGTGCCAGCAGCGAACAACAGGGGGCTCCTTTTTACGAGCAGTACTTC. It translates to CASSEQQGAPFYEQYF.

The chain carries TRBV5-1 and TRBJ2-7; TRBD2 matches 11 bases. This CDR3 contains 18 residues. Looked up from germline, CDR1 is SGHRS and CDR2 is YFSETQ. Germline trimming cut 0 bases from V and 5 bases from J; bases unmatched to any gene: 13. The CDR3, as DNA: TGCGCCAGCAGCTTGGCCGGACTTAGACTAGCGGGACGGGACGAGCAGTACTTC. Protein: CASSLAGLRLAGRDEQYF. Drawing the rest from reference TRBV5-1 and TRBJ2-7, the complete variable domain is KAGVTQTPRYLIKTRGQQVTLSCSPISGHRSVSWYQQTPGQGLQFLFEYFSETQRNKGNFPGRFSGRQFSNSRSEMNVSTLELGDSALYLCASSLAGLRLAGRDEQYFGPGTRLTVT.

This clone appeared a single time. The chain recombines TRBV27 with TRBJ1-1; 7 nucleotides agree with TRBD1. Per germline, CDR1 MNHEY and CDR2 SMNVEV (reference sequence). The V segment lost 3 bases and the J segment 5 bases; nucleotides outside the gene matches: 6. CDR3 length equals 14 residues. CDR3 coding DNA: TGTGCCAGCAGTTTTGGGACAGAGGGAACTGAAGCTTTCTTT. Protein sequence: CASSFGTEGTEAFF.

The V and J genes are TRBV9 and TRBJ2-7; 7 nucleotides agree with TRBD2. The CDR3 has 15 residues. Germline CDR1 SGDLS, CDR2 YYNGEE. Unmatched junction bases numbered 8, after V lost 0 bases and J lost 5 bases. The CDR3 DNA sequence: TGTGCCAGCAGCGTAGCGGGGGGAGTAGGCAACGAGCAGTACTTC. Its translation: CASSVAGGVGNEQYF.

The rearrangement joins TRBV4-1 to TRBJ2-1; a weak D match, TRBD2 (6 bases). There are 13 residues in the CDR3. V gave up 0 bases and J gave up 6 bases, with 6 bases separating them. CDR1 is MGHRA and CDR2 is YSYEKL in the germline V gene. CDR3 loop: CASSQETSNEQFF. The CDR3 region has the DNA TGCGCCAGCAGCCAAGAGACTAGCAATGAGCAGTTCTTC.

The chain recombines TRBV7-9 with TRBJ1-1, with D possibly being TRBD1 (5 bases). The CDR3 spans 18 residues. Trimming stripped 1 base from V and 0 bases from J, with 18 bases between. CDR1 is SEHNR, CDR2 FQNEAQ, per germline (reference sequence). The CDR3 spells CASSLELGGRGMNTEAFF. For the CDR3, the DNA is TGTGCCAGCAGCTTAGAACTCGGCGGGCGGGGCATGAACACTGAAGCTTTCTTT.

Written as DNA, the CDR3 is TGTGCCAGCAGTTTACGAACTCTGGCGCAGGGCAGAAGTGAAAAACTGTTTTTT. The encoded protein is CASSLRTLAQGRSEKLFF. This chain connects TRBV27 to TRBJ1-4; D possibly corresponds to TRBD1 (5 bases). CDR3 length: 18 amino acids. V dropped 2 bases and J dropped 7 bases, with 23 bases sitting between them. Germline lookup yields CDR1 MNHEY and CDR2 SMNVEV (reference sequence). The variable domain in full, completed from reference TRBV27 and TRBJ1-4, reads EAQVTQNPRYLITVTGKKLTVTCSQNMNHEYMSWYRQDPGLGLRQIYYSMNVEVTDKGDVPEGYKVSRKEKRNFPLILESPSPNQTSLYFCASSLRTLAQGRSEKLFFGSGTQLSVL.

The CDR3 is CASSGQGDPTEAFF. CDR3 nucleotides: TGTGCCAGCAGCGGACAGGGGGACCCCACTGAAGCTTTCTTT. The gene calls are TRBV7-9 and TRBJ1-1; 10 bases agree with TRBD1. Germline loops: CDR1 SEHNR, CDR2 FQNEAQ (reference sequence). The CDR3 spans 14 residues. The trim removed 5 bases at V and 4 bases at J, leaving 4 bases unmatched.

V usage is TRBV6-5 and J usage is TRBJ2-1; 8 bases align to TRBD1. The CDR3 runs 14 residues. CDR1 and CDR2 (germline): MNHEY, SVGAGI. J lost 8 bases, V lost 2 bases, and 5 bases had no gene match. The CDR3 region is CASSYTGGGDEQFF. The CDR3 DNA is TGTGCCAGCAGTTACACAGGGGGTGGCGATGAGCAGTTCTTC.

The V call is TRBV29-1, the J call TRBJ2-7; the D gene is possibly TRBD2 (5 bases). The CDR3 extends over 13 amino acids. V lost 3 bases, J lost 2 bases, and 11 bases lay in between. Germline lookup yields CDR1 SQVTM and CDR2 ANQGSEA. For the CDR3, the DNA is TGCAGCGTTGAGAGGGAATTCCCCTACGAGCAGTACTTC. This sequence encodes CSVEREFPYEQYF.

CDR3 coding DNA: TGCGCCAGCAGCCAAGATCGGACCCTAAATCAGCCCCAGCATTTT. Its protein is CASSQDRTLNQPQHF. This chain joins TRBV4-3 and TRBJ1-5; no reliable D call. The V gene lost 0 bases and the J gene lost 4 bases, with 10 bases spanning the gap. Germline V gene lookup returns CDR1 LGHNA and CDR2 YSLEER. This CDR3 has 15 amino acids.

This clone was seen only once. V usage is TRBV15 and J usage is TRBJ2-1; D uncertain. CDR1 LNHNV and CDR2 YYDKDF come from the germline V gene (reference sequence). V was clipped by 5 bases and J by 8 bases, with 13 bases between them. This CDR3 contains 13 residues. In nucleotides, the CDR3 is TGTGCCACCAGCGGGTGGGATGGGGATGAGCAGTTCTTC. Translated, it gives CATSGWDGDEQFF.

The DNA for the CDR3 is TGCGCCAGCAGCCCCTACCGCGGGGGGCTCTCCTACAATGAGCAGTTCTTC. Its protein product is CASSPYRGGLSYNEQFF. The chain recombines TRBV4-1 with TRBJ2-1; 8 nucleotides match TRBD2. The CDR3 totals 17 residues. CDR1 is MGHRA, CDR2 YSYEKL, per germline. The J segment lost 0 bases and the V segment lost 4 bases, leaving 8 bases of the junction unmatched.

The CDR3 coding sequence is TGTGCCACCAGCCCGGGACAGGGGGCGGGTGGCTACACCTTC. Translation gives CATSPGQGAGGYTF. The chain has TRBV15 and TRBJ1-2; TRBD1 matches 12 bases. Germline CDR1 reads LNHNV; CDR2 reads YYDKDF (reference sequence). V gave up 5 bases and J gave up 7 bases; unmatched junction bases: 5. There are 14 residues in the CDR3.

This clone was seen just once. V gene TRBV28 combines with J gene TRBJ2-2; 9 bases line up with TRBD1. The CDR3 extends over 16 amino acids. Germline V lookup: CDR1 MDHEN, CDR2 SYDVKM. Trimming took 6 bases from V and 3 from J; bases not matched to a gene: 8. CDR3 sequence (DNA): TGTGCCAGCAGCTACGGACAGGGGAAGGACACCGGGGAGCTGTTTTTT. Protein product: CASSYGQGKDTGELFF.

This chain joins TRBV5-4 and TRBJ2-7; a possible D gene is TRBD2 (5 bases). Germline V gene sequence: CDR1 SGHNT, CDR2 YYREEE (reference sequence). The V end was cut by 0 bases, the J end by 5 bases, with 9 bases between. The CDR3 is 13 residues long. CDR3 DNA sequence: TGTGCCAGCAGCTTGGGGGGAGCCAACGAGCAGTACTTC. It translates to CASSLGGANEQYF.